The next 21 T cell receptor beta chains were all read from a single sample in a study of blood T cell repertoires in COVID-19. Assay: immunoSEQ multiplex PCR; the TCRdb copy retains only in-frame clones and omits some. The data contain a few hundred thousand clones, 75% to 85% of them singletons. Sequencing was done on a sample of peripheral blood. Source of these receptors: a woman between 65 and 79 years old with COVID-19, enrolled during active disease.

The chain links TRBV9 to TRBJ2-1; D remains unclear. Per germline, CDR1 SGDLS and CDR2 YYNGEE. The V gene lost 2 bases and the J gene lost 5 bases, with 8 bases spanning the gap. This CDR3 is built from 13 residues. Here the CDR3 DNA reads TGTGCCAGCAGCGTTAAAATCGACAATGAGCAGTTCTTC. Amino acids: CASSVKIDNEQFF.

This clone was observed a handful of times. The CDR3 DNA is TGTGCCAGCAGCTTGGTTGCCAGGGGGCCTGGGTGGACTGAAGCTTTCTTT. It specifies CASSLVARGPGWTEAFF. The gene calls are TRBV5-4 and TRBJ1-1, with 8 bases identical to TRBD1. The CDR3 is 17 amino acids. With 0 bases clipped from V and 5 bases from J, the junction kept 12 bases outside the gene matches. The germline V gene has CDR1 SGHNT and CDR2 YYREEE (reference sequence).

The rearrangement links TRBV24-1 to TRBJ2-7, with 8 bases aligning to TRBD1. CDR3 length: 16 residues. The germline gives CDR1 KGHDR, CDR2 SFDVKD. V trimming: 2 bases; J trimming: 2 bases; junction bases outside the gene matches: 7. Written as DNA, the CDR3 is TGTGCCACCAGTGATTCCTCCCGGGACAGGCCCTACGAGCAGTACTTC. Amino acid sequence: CATSDSSRDRPYEQYF.

V usage is TRBV19 and J usage is TRBJ2-1; TRBD1 matches 10 bases. The V and J ends lost 9 bases and 4 bases, in that order; junction bases with no gene match: 6. Germline assignment: CDR1 LNHDA and CDR2 SQIVND (reference sequence). The CDR3 runs to 14 residues. CDR3 in DNA: TGTGCCAGAAACCGGGACAGGGGTTACAATGAGCAGTTCTTC. This sequence encodes CARNRDRGYNEQFF. Together with reference TRBV19 and TRBJ2-1, the CDR3 gives the full variable domain: DGGITQSPKYLFRKEGQNVTLSCEQNLNHDAMYWYRQDPGQGLRLIYYSQIVNDFQKGDIAEGYSVSREKKESFPLTVTSAQKNPTAFYLCARNRDRGYNEQFFGPGTRLTVL.

This clone was picked up a small number of times. The chain employs TRBV30 and TRBJ1-1, with D possibly TRBD1 on 5 matching bases. Per germline, CDR1 GTSNPN and CDR2 SVGIG (reference sequence). V lost 4 bases, J lost 3 bases, and 15 bases lay in between. The CDR3 length is 14 residues. In DNA form, the CDR3 reads TGTGCCTGGACCTCGGGGGAGGGAGACACTGAAGCTTTCTTT. Protein product: CAWTSGEGDTEAFF.

The sample holds one count of this clone. The chain is built from TRBV5-6 and TRBJ2-7; 8 nucleotides agree with TRBD1. The V gene end was trimmed by 6 bases and the J gene end by 0 bases; junction bases not matched to a gene: 8. This CDR3 has 15 amino acids. Germline CDR1 is SGHDT and CDR2 is YYEEEE. The CDR3 coding sequence is TGTGCCAGCACCCTGGCCGGACAGGGCTCCTACGAGCAGTACTTC. Protein product: CASTLAGQGSYEQYF.

The rearrangement links TRBV18 to TRBJ2-7; 7 bases agree with TRBD1. The CDR3 covers 13 residues. After removal of 4 bases from V and 3 bases from J, the junction contained 3 bases not matched to a gene. Per germline, CDR1 KGHSH and CDR2 LQKENI. DNA for the CDR3: TGTGCCAGCTCACGGGACAGATTCTACGAGCAGTACTTC. Translation: CASSRDRFYEQYF.

V and J are TRBV5-6 and TRBJ1-3; D gene unclear. The CDR3 extends over 17 amino acids. CDR1 and CDR2 from the germline V gene are SGHDT and YYEEEE. V was clipped by 0 bases and J by 6 bases, with 19 bases between them. Here the CDR3 DNA reads TGTGCCAGCAGCTTGGGAGCCCAGCGGGGAGCCATAAACACCATATATTTT. Its translation is CASSLGAQRGAINTIYF.

This rearrangement joins TRBV5-1 to TRBJ2-2, with D perhaps matching TRBD1 (6 bases). CDR1 and CDR2 from the germline V gene are SGHRS and YFSETQ. Trimming stripped 0 bases from V and 4 bases from J, with 10 bases between. The CDR3 is 15 amino acids. As DNA, the CDR3 is TGCGCCAGCAGCTTGGGTACAGGGCGCACCGGGGAGCTGTTTTTT. Protein: CASSLGTGRTGELFF. The full variable domain, in which reference TRBV5-1 and TRBJ2-2 provide the parts outside the CDR3, is KAGVTQTPRYLIKTRGQQVTLSCSPISGHRSVSWYQQTPGQGLQFLFEYFSETQRNKGNFPGRFSGRQFSNSRSEMNVSTLELGDSALYLCASSLGTGRTGELFFGEGSRLTVL.

This clone was detected only once. The chain uses TRBV12-3 or TRBV12-4 and TRBJ1-2; D might be TRBD1 (6 bases). V lost 4 bases and J 4 bases, leaving 7 bases between the germline ends. The CDR3 contains 12 residues. The CDR3 region is CASSSDSYGYTF. The CDR3 nucleotides are TGTGCCAGCAGTTCGGACAGCTATGGCTACACCTTC.

The CDR3: CASGRDRTYEQYF. DNA of the CDR3: TGCGCCAGCGGCCGAGACAGGACTTACGAGCAGTACTTC. The chain links TRBV5-1 to TRBJ2-7, with a tentative D call TRBD1 (6 bases). This CDR3 has 13 amino acids. Germline-derived CDR1 and CDR2 are SGHRS and YFSETQ. V lost 7 bases and J lost 4, with 15 bases in between.

The chain has TRBV18 and TRBJ2-3; possibly TRBD2 for D (5 bases). The germline CDR1 and CDR2 sequences are KGHSH and LQKENI. V lost 3 bases, J lost 1 base, and 11 bases lay in between. The CDR3 is made up of 15 amino acids. The CDR3 nucleotides are TGTGCCAGCTCACCGTTTGACGGGGGCACAGATACGCAGTATTTT. Its protein product is CASSPFDGGTDTQYF. Full variable domain (rest looked up from reference TRBV18 and TRBJ2-3): NAGVMQNPRHLVRRRGQEARLRCSPMKGHSHVYWYRQLPEEGLKFMVYLQKENIIDESGMPKERFSAEFPKEGPSILRIQQVVRGDSAAYFCASSPFDGGTDTQYFGPGTRLTVL.

V is TRBV9 and J is TRBJ2-1, with TRBD2 as a possible D gene (5 bases). The CDR3 extends over 16 amino acids. The germline V and J ends were trimmed by 0 bases and 0 bases, with 10 bases remaining between them. Per the germline V gene, CDR1 is SGDLS and CDR2 is YYNGEE. The CDR3 protein is CASSVVAGRSYNEQFF. The CDR3 DNA is TGTGCCAGCAGCGTAGTGGCGGGCCGCTCCTACAATGAGCAGTTCTTC.

The V and J genes are TRBV30 and TRBJ2-6; D unresolved. V was shortened by 2 bases and J by 0 bases, with 8 bases between the two germline ends. Germline CDR1 and CDR2: GTSNPN and SVGIG (reference sequence). The CDR3 totals 15 residues. The CDR3 sequence is CAWSQAPSGANVLTF. In DNA, the CDR3 is TGTGCCTGGAGTCAGGCGCCCTCTGGGGCCAACGTCCTGACTTTC. The complete variable domain, with remaining parts taken from reference TRBV30 and TRBJ2-6, reads SQTIHQWPATLVQPVGSPLSLECTVEGTSNPNLYWYRQAAGRGLQLLFYSVGIGQISSEVPQNLSASRPQDRQFILSSKKLLLSDSGFYLCAWSQAPSGANVLTFGAGSRLTVL.

This chain uses TRBV29-1 with TRBJ2-1, with D maybe TRBD2 (5 bases). The CDR3 runs 14 residues. V was cut by 5 bases and J by 12 bases, with 23 bases left in between. Germline V gene data show CDR1 as SQVTM and CDR2 as ANQGSEA. As DNA, the CDR3 is TGCAGCGTTATAGTAGCGCCTTTCTCCTTTGGGCAGTTCTTC. The encoded protein is CSVIVAPFSFGQFF.

This chain connects TRBV3-1 (or the pseudogene TRBV3-2) to TRBJ2-7; the match to TRBD1 covers 7 bases. This CDR3 has 15 residues. CDR1 and CDR2 (germline): LGHDT, YNNKEL (reference sequence). The junction had 7 bases not matched to a gene; V was cut back by 4 bases and J by 1 base. DNA of the CDR3: TGTGCCAGCAGCCCCGGGACAGTGCCTTCCTACGAGCAGTACTTC. Its translation is CASSPGTVPSYEQYF.

V and J are TRBV5-1 and TRBJ2-3; 7 bases are shared with TRBD2. Trimming cost V 2 bases and J 2 bases; bases outside gene matches: 5. Germline loops: CDR1 SGHRS, CDR2 YFSETQ. The CDR3 loop spans 15 amino acids. Written as DNA, the CDR3 is TGCGCCAGCAGCTTCCCAGCGGGATCCACAGATACGCAGTATTTT. It is translated as CASSFPAGSTDTQYF.

The chain uses TRBV12-3 or TRBV12-4 and TRBJ1-2; no reliable D call. V dropped 4 bases and J dropped 5 bases, with 5 bases sitting between them. This CDR3 is 11 amino acids long. The CDR3 DNA is TGTGCCAGCAGTTCGACATATGGCTACACCTTC. As protein: CASSSTYGYTF.

The chain has TRBV19 and TRBJ2-7; 7 bases align to TRBD2. Germline V gene data show CDR1 as LNHDA and CDR2 as SQIVND (reference sequence). J lost 6 bases, V lost 6 bases, and 11 bases had no gene match. The CDR3 is 14 amino acids. This CDR3 is CASRGRRENGEQYF. CDR3 DNA: TGTGCCAGTAGGGGGAGGCGGGAGAATGGCGAGCAGTACTTC. Drawing the rest from reference TRBV19 and TRBJ2-7, the complete variable domain is DGGITQSPKYLFRKEGQNVTLSCEQNLNHDAMYWYRQDPGQGLRLIYYSQIVNDFQKGDIAEGYSVSREKKESFPLTVTSAQKNPTAFYLCASRGRRENGEQYFGPGTRLTVT.

CDR3 loop: CASRRGQGTYNEQFF. The CDR3 DNA reads TGCGCCAGCAGACGAGGACAGGGAACCTACAATGAGCAGTTCTTC. The chain recombines TRBV4-1 with TRBJ2-1; 8 nucleotides line up with TRBD1. V trimming: 6 bases; J trimming: 2 bases; junction bases outside the gene matches: 6. Germline CDR1 MGHRA, CDR2 YSYEKL. This CDR3 is 15 amino acids long.

The chain combines TRBV28 with TRBJ1-2; D call uncertain. CDR1 MDHEN and CDR2 SYDVKM come from the germline V gene. Trimming took 3 bases from V and 5 from J, leaving 13 bases between them. This CDR3 is built from 14 residues. The CDR3 protein is CASSFSGAGYGYTF. CDR3 DNA sequence: TGTGCCAGCAGTTTTAGCGGAGCCGGATATGGCTACACCTTC.